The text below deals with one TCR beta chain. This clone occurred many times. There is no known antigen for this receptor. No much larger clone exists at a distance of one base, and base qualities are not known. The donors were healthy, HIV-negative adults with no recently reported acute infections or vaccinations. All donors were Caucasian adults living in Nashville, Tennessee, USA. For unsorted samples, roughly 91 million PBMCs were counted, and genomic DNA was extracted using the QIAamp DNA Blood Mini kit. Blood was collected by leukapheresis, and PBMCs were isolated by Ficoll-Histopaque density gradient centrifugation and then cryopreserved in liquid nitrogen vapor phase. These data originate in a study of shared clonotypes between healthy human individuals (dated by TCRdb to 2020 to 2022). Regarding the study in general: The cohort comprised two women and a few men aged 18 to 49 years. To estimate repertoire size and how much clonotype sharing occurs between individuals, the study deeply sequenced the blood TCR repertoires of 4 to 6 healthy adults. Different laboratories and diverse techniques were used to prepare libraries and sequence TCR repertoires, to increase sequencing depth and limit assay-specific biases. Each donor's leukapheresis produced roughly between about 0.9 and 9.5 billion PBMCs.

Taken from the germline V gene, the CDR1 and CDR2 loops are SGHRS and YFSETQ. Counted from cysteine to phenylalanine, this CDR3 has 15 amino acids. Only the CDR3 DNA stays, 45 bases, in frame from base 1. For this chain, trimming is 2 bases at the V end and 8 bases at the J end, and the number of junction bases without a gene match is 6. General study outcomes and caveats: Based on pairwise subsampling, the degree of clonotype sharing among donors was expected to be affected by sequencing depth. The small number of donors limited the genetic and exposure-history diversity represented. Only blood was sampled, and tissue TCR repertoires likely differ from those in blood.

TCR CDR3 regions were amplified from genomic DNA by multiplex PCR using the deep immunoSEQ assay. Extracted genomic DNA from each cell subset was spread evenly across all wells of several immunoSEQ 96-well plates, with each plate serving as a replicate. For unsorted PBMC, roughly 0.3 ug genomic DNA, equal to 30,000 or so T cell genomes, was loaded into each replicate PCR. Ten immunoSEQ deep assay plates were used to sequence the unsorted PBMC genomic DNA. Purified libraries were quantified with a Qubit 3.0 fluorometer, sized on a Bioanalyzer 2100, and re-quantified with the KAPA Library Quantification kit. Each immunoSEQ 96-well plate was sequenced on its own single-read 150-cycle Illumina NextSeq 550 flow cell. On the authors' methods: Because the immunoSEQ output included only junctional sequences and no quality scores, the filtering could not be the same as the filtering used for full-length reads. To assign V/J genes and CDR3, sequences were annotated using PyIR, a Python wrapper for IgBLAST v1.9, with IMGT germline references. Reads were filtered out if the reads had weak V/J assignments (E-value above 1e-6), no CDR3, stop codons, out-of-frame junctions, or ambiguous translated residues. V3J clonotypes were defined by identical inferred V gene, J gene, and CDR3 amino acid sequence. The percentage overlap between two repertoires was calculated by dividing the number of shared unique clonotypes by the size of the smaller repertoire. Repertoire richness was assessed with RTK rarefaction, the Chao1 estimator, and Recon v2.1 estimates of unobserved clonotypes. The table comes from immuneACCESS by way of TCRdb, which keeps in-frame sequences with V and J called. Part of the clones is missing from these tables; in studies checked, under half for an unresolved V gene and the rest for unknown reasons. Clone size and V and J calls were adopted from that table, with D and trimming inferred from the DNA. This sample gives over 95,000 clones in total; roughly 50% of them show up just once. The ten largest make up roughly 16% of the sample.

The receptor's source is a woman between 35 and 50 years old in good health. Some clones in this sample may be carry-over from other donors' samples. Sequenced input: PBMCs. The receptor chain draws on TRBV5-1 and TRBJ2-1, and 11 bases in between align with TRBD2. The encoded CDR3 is CASSFSGRALDEQFF. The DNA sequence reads TGCGCCAGCAGCTTTAGCGGGAGGGCCTTGGATGAGCAGTTCTTC.